The 11 T cell receptor beta chains listed next were all sequenced from one sample in a study of blood T cell repertoires in COVID-19. Measured with immunoSEQ multiplex PCR; TCRdb has only the in-frame clones, and not every one. The profile shows 170,000 or so clones, roughly 87% of them singletons. The sequenced sample was PBMCs or T cells enriched from blood (not recorded which). The receptors derive from a woman between 50 and 59 years old who had recovered from COVID-19.

The chain employs TRBV30 and TRBJ2-7; TRBD2 agrees at 13 bases. The CDR3 totals 14 residues. Germline V gene sequence: CDR1 GTSNPN, CDR2 SVGIG (reference sequence). V lost 4 bases and J lost 3; bases outside the gene matches: 3. CDR3 bases: TGTGCCTGGACCCGACTAGCGGGAGGCTACGAGCAGTACTTC. This translates into CAWTRLAGGYEQYF.

This chain joins TRBV3-1 (or the pseudogene TRBV3-2) and TRBJ1-1, with TRBD1 identical over 7 bases. This CDR3 comprises 14 residues. The V gene's germline CDR1 is LGHDT and CDR2 YNNKEL (reference sequence). The J segment lost 1 base and the V segment lost 6 bases, leaving 5 bases of the junction unmatched. The DNA for the CDR3 is TGTGCCAGCAGTACGGACAGGACGAACACTGAAGCTTTCTTT. Translation gives CASSTDRTNTEAFF.

The chain carries TRBV30 and TRBJ2-4; 10 bases match TRBD2. The germline gives CDR1 GTSNPN, CDR2 SVGIG (reference sequence). V shed 4 bases and J 0 bases; nucleotides not matched to a gene: 6. The CDR3 runs to 16 residues. CDR3 in amino acids: CAWTSGSDLAKNIQYF. DNA of the CDR3: TGTGCCTGGACTAGCGGGAGCGACCTAGCCAAAAACATTCAGTACTTC.

The chain uses TRBV5-1 and TRBJ1-6; D gene unclear. The V gene's germline CDR1 is SGHRS and CDR2 YFSETQ. The CDR3 spans 14 residues. V dropped 2 bases and J dropped 10 bases, with 13 bases sitting between them. As DNA, the CDR3 is TGCGCCAGCAGCTTTACGGAGGGCCAGTCACCCCTCCACTTT. Its translation is CASSFTEGQSPLHF.

The chain couples TRBV2 to TRBJ1-5; D is possibly TRBD1 (5 bases). Between the trimmed V and J ends, which lost 6 bases and 3 bases, there was a span of 12 bases. The germline gives CDR1 SNHLY, CDR2 FYNNEI. There are 14 residues in the CDR3. The CDR3 DNA reads TGTGCCAGCAGACCTACAGGCTTCAATCAGCCCCAGCATTTT. It encodes CASRPTGFNQPQHF.

V gene TRBV19 combines with J gene TRBJ1-3, with TRBD1 matching 11 bases. J gave up 7 bases and V 8 bases, and 7 bases lay outside the gene matches. Per the germline V gene, CDR1 is LNHDA and CDR2 is SQIVND (reference sequence). This CDR3 comprises 14 residues. The CDR3, as DNA: TGTGCCAGTCGGGTGGACAGGGGGCCGAACACCATATATTTT. It specifies CASRVDRGPNTIYF. Filled out from reference TRBV19 and TRBJ1-3, the complete variable domain reads DGGITQSPKYLFRKEGQNVTLSCEQNLNHDAMYWYRQDPGQGLRLIYYSQIVNDFQKGDIAEGYSVSREKKESFPLTVTSAQKNPTAFYLCASRVDRGPNTIYFGEGSWLTVV.

The J gene is TRBJ2-5, the V gene TRBV7-2, with TRBD1 as a possible D gene (5 bases). Trimming cost V 0 bases and J 5 bases, with 10 bases left between them. The CDR3 contains 14 residues. The germline gives CDR1 SGHTA, CDR2 FQGNSA. CDR3 bases: TGTGCCAGCAGCTTAGCGGGGAAGGGGGAGACCCAGTACTTC. This gives the protein CASSLAGKGETQYF.

The gene calls are TRBV7-9 and TRBJ2-4; TRBD2 matches at 8 bases. V lost 5 bases and J lost 5; bases outside the gene matches: 8. The germline V gene has CDR1 SEHNR and CDR2 FQNEAQ (reference sequence). This CDR3 has 15 amino acids. The CDR3 nucleotides are TGTGCCAGCAGCCTACCGGGACTAGGGGAAAACATTCAGTACTTC. Translation gives CASSLPGLGENIQYF.

The V and J genes are TRBV5-1 and TRBJ1-5, with D uncertain. CDR3 length: 13 amino acids. Germline CDR1 reads SGHRS; CDR2 reads YFSETQ. The V end lost 1 base, the J end lost 6 bases, and 8 bases lay between the germline ends. CDR3 protein: CASSLRLGQPQHF. The CDR3, as DNA: TGCGCCAGCAGCTTGAGGCTAGGTCAGCCCCAGCATTTT.

This clone was seen only once. This chain links TRBV4-2 with TRBJ2-7; no definite D call. The germline V gene has CDR1 LGHNA and CDR2 YNFKEQ. The length of the CDR3 is 15 residues. Between the trimmed V and J ends, which lost 0 bases and 0 bases, there was a span of 9 bases. CDR3 in DNA: TGTGCCAGCAGCCAAGATAGCCAGAACTCCTACGAGCAGTACTTC. It specifies CASSQDSQNSYEQYF.

The J gene is TRBJ2-7, the V gene TRBV19, with D possibly being TRBD1 (6 bases). Trimming took off 1 base at V and 1 base at J, with 11 bases between the two ends. The CDR3 length is 15 residues. Looked up from germline, CDR1 is LNHDA and CDR2 is SQIVND (reference sequence). The CDR3 nucleotides read TGTGCCAGTAGTATAGCTGGGACAAAATCCTACGAGCAGTACTTC. Encoded protein: CASSIAGTKSYEQYF. The variable domain in full, with the rest retrieved from reference TRBV19 and TRBJ2-7, is DGGITQSPKYLFRKEGQNVTLSCEQNLNHDAMYWYRQDPGQGLRLIYYSQIVNDFQKGDIAEGYSVSREKKESFPLTVTSAQKNPTAFYLCASSIAGTKSYEQYFGPGTRLTVT.